The T cell receptor (beta chain) described here comes from a study of shared clonotypes between healthy human individuals. CD4+ cells underwent separation, giving CD45RA+ naive and CD45RA-negative memory subsets. Whole-study findings and limits: Rarefaction curves obtained for sorted subsets showed sequencing incomplete despite large depth.

This clone appeared a single time. Its antigen is unknown. V lost 7 bases and J lost 6; bases outside the gene matches: 5. Germline lookup yields CDR1 LNHDA and CDR2 SQIVND (reference sequence). The CDR3 contains 14 residues. Sequenced by immunoSEQ multiplex PCR; TCRdb stores in-frame clones only, minus some. The data show hundreds of thousands of clones, 97% seen once. This TCR came from a woman aged 25 to 39 in good health. Material for sequencing was naive CD4+ T cells sorted from blood. Subset described: CD45RA+ positively selected. This sequence joins TRBV19 and TRBJ2-2; TRBD1 aligns across 10 bases. The CDR3 DNA sequence: TGTGCCAGTACCCGGGACAGGGGAGCCGGGGAGCTGTTTTTT. Its translation: CASTRDRGAGELFF.